This T cell receptor (beta chain) was profiled in a study of blood T cell repertoires in COVID-19 (dated by TCRdb to 2018 to 2020). Background for the entire study: Samples from collaborators originated in the United States, Italy and Spain and spanned both the acute and convalescent phases of COVID-19. The material from the prospective study consisted of cDNA or gDNA derived from T cells, B-cell-depleted T cells, or PBMCs. The dataset comprised deeply sampled blood TCRbeta repertoires from subjects exposed to, actively infected with, or recovered from COVID-19. The repertoires were made available in a free public database intended to serve as a resource for research on the immune response to SARS-CoV-2. Samples came from the ongoing ImmuneRACE study (first 160 participants) plus 1,254 subjects from 6 global collaborators. Nearly every sample came with metadata listing a de-identified subject ID, COVID-19 status, age in years and sex. Where available, HLA class I and class II types were taken from metadata supplied by the sample provider and were not determined by assay-based typing. What the study reported, not specific to this receptor: The quantity of clinical and demographic metadata differed by source and by participant and was supplied without curation.

The V end gives up 5 bases and the J end 7 bases, leaving 10 bases in the junction not matched to a gene. As encoded in the germline V gene (reference sequence), CDR1 is GTSNPN while CDR2 is SVGIG. From the cysteine up to the phenylalanine, the CDR3 has a length of 15 residues. The sequence is cut down to CDR3 DNA, 45 bases in frame from base 1. Turning to this clone: Its recognized antigen is unknown. Qualities for individual bases were not recorded, and no much larger clone is one base off.

Collaborating institutions collected whole blood in K2EDTA tubes following their own protocols. For TCRbeta analysis, collaborators shipped samples as frozen whole blood, isolated PBMCs, or DNA extracted from either of those sample types. The immunoSEQ Assay, a bias-controlled multiplex PCR, was used to amplify TCRbeta CDR3 regions from genomic DNA. Concerning the study's data processing: Within the assay, amplification of reference gene primers was used to estimate how many nucleated cells each sample contained. To quantify the absolute abundance of each unique TCRbeta CDR3 rearrangement, sequence reads were collapsed and filtered. For each sample, productive Simpson clonality was calculated as the square root of Simpson's diversity index across productive rearrangements. Sourced from immuneACCESS, this table was stored by TCRdb with only in-frame sequences that have V and J called. A share of the clones is absent; for the studies checked, an unresolved V gene accounts for under half, and the remainder has no known explanation. That table is the source of V, J and clone size, and D and trimming were worked out from the DNA. The sample records 67,000 or so clones, approximately 80% of which are singletons. The ten biggest clones cover approximately 0.83% of the sample.

The receptor chain draws on TRBV30 and TRBJ2-2; 10 bases in the middle match TRBD2. The sequence was obtained from a woman aged 70-85 years with acute or convalescent COVID-19. Sequenced input: peripheral blood. Read as DNA, the sequence is TGTGCCTGGGCTACTAGCGGGGACTTTCGCGGGGAGCTGTTTTTT. Translated, this is CAWATSGDFRGELFF.